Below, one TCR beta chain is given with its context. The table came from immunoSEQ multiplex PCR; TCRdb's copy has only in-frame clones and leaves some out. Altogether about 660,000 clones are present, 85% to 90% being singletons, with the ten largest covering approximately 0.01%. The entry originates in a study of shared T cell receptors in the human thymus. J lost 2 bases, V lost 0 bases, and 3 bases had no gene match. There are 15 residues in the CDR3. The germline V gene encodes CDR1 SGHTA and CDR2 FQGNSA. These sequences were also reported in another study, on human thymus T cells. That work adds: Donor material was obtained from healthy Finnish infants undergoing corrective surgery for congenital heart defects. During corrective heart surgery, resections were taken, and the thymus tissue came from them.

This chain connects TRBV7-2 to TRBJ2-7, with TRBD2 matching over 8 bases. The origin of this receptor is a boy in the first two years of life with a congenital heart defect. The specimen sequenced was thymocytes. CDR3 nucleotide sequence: TGTGCCAGCAGCTTAGCGGCGGGAGGAGCCTACGAGCAGTACTTC. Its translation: CASSLAAGGAYEQYF.